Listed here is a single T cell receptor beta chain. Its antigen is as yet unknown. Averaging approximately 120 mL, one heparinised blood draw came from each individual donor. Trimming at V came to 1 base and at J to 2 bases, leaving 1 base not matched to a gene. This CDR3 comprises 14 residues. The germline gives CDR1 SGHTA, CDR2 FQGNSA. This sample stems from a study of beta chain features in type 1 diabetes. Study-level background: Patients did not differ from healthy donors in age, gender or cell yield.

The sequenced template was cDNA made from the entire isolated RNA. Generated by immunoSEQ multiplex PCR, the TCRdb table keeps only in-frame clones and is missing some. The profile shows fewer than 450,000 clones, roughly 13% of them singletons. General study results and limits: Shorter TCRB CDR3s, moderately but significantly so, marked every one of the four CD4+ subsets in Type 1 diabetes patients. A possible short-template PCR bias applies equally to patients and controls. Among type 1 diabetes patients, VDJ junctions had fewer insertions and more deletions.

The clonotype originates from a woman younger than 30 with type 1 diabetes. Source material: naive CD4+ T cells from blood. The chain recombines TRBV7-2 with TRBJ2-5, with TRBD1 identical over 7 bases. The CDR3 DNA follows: TGTGCCAGCAGCTTAGAACAGGGGCAAGAGACCCAGTACTTC. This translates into CASSLEQGQETQYF.